A selection of T cell receptor beta chains follows, all from one sample in a study of cytomegalovirus exposure and HLA in healthy donors. Profiling relied on immunoSEQ multiplex PCR, and the TCRdb table lists in-frame clones only, not all of them. Across about 160,000 clones, the top ten clones capture under 2.5% of the sample. The sequenced sample consisted of PBMCs. The receptors originated from a man aged 25-40 years in good health and CMV-seronegative. Each CDR3 is given without its conserved first and last residue. Fields, in order: V gene, CDR3 protein.

TRBV5-1 ASTLAGANEQF
TRBV7-9 ASSLNLARGYT
TRBV11-2 ASSMPRAGYTDTQY
TRBV7-6 ASSSRLAGGDEQF
TRBV27 ASTLLGDSPTNEKLF
TRBV7-8 ASSLGVAVGYGYT
TRBV2 ASSSGTSGYNEQF
TRBV11-3 ASGNRGNIQY
TRBV7-9 ASSPGGSEQY
TRBV30 AWSPGTGINQPQH
TRBV11-2 ASSLQGAGTEAF
TRBV6-4 ASPGTSNDEQY
TRBV5-4 ASILQGAGYGYT
TRBV27 ASSILGLAGDNEQF
TRBV5-5 ASSRGHTPNQPQH
TRBV21-1 ASSKGSWDRPGPLYQPQH
TRBV5-1 ASSSPDTANEKLF
TRBV5-1 ASSFHTRGQNEKLF
TRBV6-5 ASGTGGTDTQY
TRBV7-3 ASSYTGGGGEQY
TRBV2 ASSFTRTTTDTQY
TRBV5-4 ASSGLAGADTQY
TRBV19 ASSIYGSGSSYEQY
TRBV19 ASRLQGEAF
TRBV30 AWQQVLGEQY
TRBV5-6 ASSWNEQTYGYT
TRBV5-8 ASSLRTGPTDTQY
TRBV7-9 ASSHRDRAYEQY
TRBV6-6 ASSYSSGSYEQY
TRBV7-8 ASSFVTGNTEAF
TRBV27 ASSSALGNYGYT
TRBV11-3 ASSSRGGGGADTGELF
TRBV6-1 ASSNRDRGGTQY
TRBV19 ASSMGRDTGELF
TRBV5-1 ASSSPSGTGPGYT
TRBV11-3 ASSLGGESVGTGELF
TRBV6-1 ASSESHGGGSYEQY
TRBV6-5 ASSNSGGRPGNTIY
TRBV9 ASSPQVQTNTEAF
TRBV6-1 ASSGTGAREGYT
TRBV6-1 ASSGGLLSYEQY
TRBV6-1 ASSRGRNQPQH
TRBV5-1 ASSTIGQGKTEAF
TRBV6-1 ASSVGVYNEQF
TRBV11-2 ASSLGRGIEQF
TRBV10-3 AISEQGAGQPQH
TRBV5-1 ASSLEVSGEAF
TRBV11-3 ASSLDSLAGGANTGELF
TRBV29-1 SVGLQGAPGGYT
TRBV9 ASSVGQGADQPQH
TRBV7-2 ASSLNRGSSYNEQF
TRBV25-1 ASSEGIGGMGQPQH
TRBV28 ASSPRTGASNQPQH
TRBV7-3 ASSPDGTGGREQF
TRBV7-9 ASSRETRGNTEAF